The T cell receptor beta chain described here comes from a study of shared clonotypes between healthy human individuals. The V gene's germline CDR1 is MDHEN and CDR2 SYDVKM. V was clipped by 10 bases and J by 6 bases; unmatched bases: 13. The CDR3 length is 14 residues. Negatively enriched CD4+ T cells were divided by CD45RA into naive and memory. Here immunoSEQ multiplex PCR was the method, and the copy in TCRdb shows in-frame clones only, minus some. The sample has more than 2,000,000 clones; approximately 95% are singletons. This sequence was found in a young man in good health. Some clones in this sample may be carry-over from other donors' samples. The chain has TRBV28 and TRBJ2-5; 8 bases are a match to TRBD2. The sequenced material came from naive CD4+ T cells from PBMCs. Subset defined: CD45RA+ positively selected. CDR3 DNA: TGTGCCACCGTACCGGGGGGGGTAGCAAAGACCCAGTACTTC. Translating gives CATVPGGVAKTQYF.